This T cell receptor beta chain was documented in a study of identical twins. Overall study results and limits: Within cord blood, abundant beta clonotypes carried fewer insertions, but memory repertoires showed no such trend. Findings came from cross-sectional statistics, without long-term follow-up of donors. The models systematically underestimated how much out-of-frame TCR alpha was shared in monozygotic twins. When twins shared out-of-frame alpha sequences, those sequences had excess low generation probability.

This clonotype was counted a few times. The antigen is undetermined. This CDR3 is 12 amino acids long. The V and J ends lost 4 bases and 2 bases respectively, with 7 bases between them. CDR1 is DFQATT and CDR2 is SNEGSKA in the germline V gene (reference sequence). TCRdb fed the 5' RACE reads into MiXCR, producing one record per CDR3 protein. The sample lists about 240,000 distinct CDR3 sequences, about 10% seen once, with more than 8.5% in the top ten. This clonotype was sampled from a man aged 45 to 65 in good health. The chain uses TRBV20-1 and TRBJ2-3; D is ambiguous. Sample: memory T cells sorted from blood. CDR3 region: CSATLFTDTQYF. The CDR3 DNA reads TGCAGTGCTACTCTGTTCACAGATACGCAGTATTTT.